The TCR beta chain described here comes from a study of shared clonotypes between healthy human individuals. Overall study: Each donor had three CD4 naive, three CD4 memory, two CD8 naive and one CD8 memory plate. Findings of the study overall: How much donors shared clonotypes was expected to be affected by sequencing depth. Larger estimated richness was generally recorded for naive subsets relative to memory subsets.

Trimming cost V 4 bases and J 7 bases; bases outside gene matches: 5. The CDR3 has 14 amino acids. This clone was found once. Its antigen is as yet unknown. Data came from immunoSEQ multiplex PCR; TCRdb stores just in-frame clones and leaves some out. This sample carries 500,000 or so clones, about 96% of them seen once, and the ten largest clones take nearly 0.065%. In the CD4+ fraction, cells were divided into CD45RA+ naive and CD45RA-negative memory subsets. Sequencing was done on a sample of naive CD4+ T cells sorted from blood. This sample's subset: CD45RA+ positively selected. This rearrangement joins TRBV23-1 to TRBJ2-1; 9 positions agree with TRBD1. TRBV23-1 is filed as an ORF, its function uncertain. The receptor was derived from a woman aged 25 to 39 in good health. Written as DNA, the CDR3 is TGCGCCAGCAGTCCCCGGGACAGGGTTAATGAGCAGTTCTTC. It translates to CASSPRDRVNEQFF.